This T cell receptor (beta chain) originates from a study of blood T cell repertoires in COVID-19. As handled by the study authors: Estimated nucleated cell counts came from reference gene primer amplification. Libraries were prepared by immunoSEQ multiplex PCR; TCRdb keeps only in-frame clonotypes and omits some of them. D and trimming were read from the DNA, whereas the V and J calls and clone size are those reported in that table. The sample lists a few hundred thousand clones; 80% to 85% were seen once. Looked up from germline, CDR1 is SQVTM and CDR2 is ANQGSEA. J gave up 3 bases and V 7 bases, and 14 bases lay outside the gene matches. The CDR3 has 15 residues.

The V and J genes are TRBV29-1 and TRBJ1-1; 7 positions agree with TRBD1. This receptor was obtained from a man between 35 and 55 years old who had been exposed to COVID-19. Sequences were obtained from PBMCs or T cells enriched from blood (not recorded which). In nucleotides, the CDR3 is TGCAGCGCCTTCCTTGACAGGGTCGGGGACACTGAAGCTTTCTTT. This codes for CSAFLDRVGDTEAFF.